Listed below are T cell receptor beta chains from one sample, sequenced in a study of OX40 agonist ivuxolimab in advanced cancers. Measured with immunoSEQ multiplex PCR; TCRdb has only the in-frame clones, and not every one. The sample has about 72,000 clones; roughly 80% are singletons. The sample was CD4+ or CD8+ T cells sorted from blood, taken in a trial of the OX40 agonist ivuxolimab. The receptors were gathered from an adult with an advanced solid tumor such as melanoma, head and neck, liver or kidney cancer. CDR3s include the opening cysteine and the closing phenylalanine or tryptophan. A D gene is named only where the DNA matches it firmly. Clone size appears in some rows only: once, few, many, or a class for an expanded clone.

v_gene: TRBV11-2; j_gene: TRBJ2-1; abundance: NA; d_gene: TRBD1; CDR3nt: TGTGCCAGCAGCCAGGGACAGGGGCTCTACAATGAGCAGTTCTTC; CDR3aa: CASSQGQGLYNEQFF
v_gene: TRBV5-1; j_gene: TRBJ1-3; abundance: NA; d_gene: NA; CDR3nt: TGCGCCAGCAGCTTGGCGGGGCCGAGACTAGGAAACACCATATATTTT; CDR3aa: CASSLAGPRLGNTIYF
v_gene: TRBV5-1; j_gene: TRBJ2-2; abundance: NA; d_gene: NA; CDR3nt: TGCGCCAGCAGCTTGGGAGGGGGTGTGACCGGGGAGCTGTTTTTT; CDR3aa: CASSLGGGVTGELFF
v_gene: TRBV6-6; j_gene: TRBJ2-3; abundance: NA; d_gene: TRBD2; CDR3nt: TGTGCCAGCACCGAACTAGCGGGAGTTGATACGCAGTATTTT; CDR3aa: CASTELAGVDTQYF
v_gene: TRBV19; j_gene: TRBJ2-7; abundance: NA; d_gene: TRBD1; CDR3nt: TGTGCCAGTAGAAGGAACCGGGACAGACCCTACGAGCAGTACTTC; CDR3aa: CASRRNRDRPYEQYF
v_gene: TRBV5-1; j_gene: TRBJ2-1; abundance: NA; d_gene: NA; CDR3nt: TGCGCCAGCAGCTTGATAAGGGAGAACAATGAGCAGTTCTTC; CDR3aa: CASSLIRENNEQFF
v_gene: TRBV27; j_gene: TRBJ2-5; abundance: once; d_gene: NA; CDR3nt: TGTGCCAGCAGTTCCCGGATATCGGACCGCCTCGGTCGGGAGCAGTACTTC; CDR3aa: CASSSRISDRLGREQYF
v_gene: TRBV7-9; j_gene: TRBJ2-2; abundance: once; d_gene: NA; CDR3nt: TGTGCCAGCAGCCCCCCTACGAACACCGGGGAGCTGTTTTTT; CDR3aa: CASSPPTNTGELFF
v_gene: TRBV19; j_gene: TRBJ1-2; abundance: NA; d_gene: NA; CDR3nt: TGTGCCAGTAGTATTTCCCCAGGCGACTATGGCTACACCTTC; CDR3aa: CASSISPGDYGYTF
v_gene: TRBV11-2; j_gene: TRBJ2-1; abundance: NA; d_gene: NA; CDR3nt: TGTGCCAGCAGCTTGTCTCTGTCTGTTGGTGAGCAGTTCTTC; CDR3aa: CASSLSLSVGEQFF
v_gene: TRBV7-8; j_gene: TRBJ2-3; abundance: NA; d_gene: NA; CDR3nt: TGTGCCAGCAGCTTAGCGGTGGGATCCACAGATACGCAGTATTTT; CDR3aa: CASSLAVGSTDTQYF
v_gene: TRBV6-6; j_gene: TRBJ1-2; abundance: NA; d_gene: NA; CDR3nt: TGTGCCAGCAGTTACTCGACTGGTGGGTATGGCTACACCTTC; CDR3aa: CASSYSTGGYGYTF
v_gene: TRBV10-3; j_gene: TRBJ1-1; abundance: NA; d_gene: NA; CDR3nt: TGTGCCATCAGTCTCTCAGGGTCCCGAACCAACACTGAAGCTTTCTTT; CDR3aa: CAISLSGSRTNTEAFF
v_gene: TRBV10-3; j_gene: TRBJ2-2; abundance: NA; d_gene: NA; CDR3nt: TGTGCCACCCTTCCGGGAGCGAACACCGGGGAGCTGTTTTTT; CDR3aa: CATLPGANTGELFF
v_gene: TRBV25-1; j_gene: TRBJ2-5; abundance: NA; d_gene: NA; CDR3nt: TGTGCCAGCAGTGAGGGGGACCCCGGGTGGGAGACCCAGTACTTC; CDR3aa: CASSEGDPGWETQYF
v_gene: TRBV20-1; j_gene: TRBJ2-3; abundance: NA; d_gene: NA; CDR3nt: TGCAGTGCTAGCCAAACAGATACGCAGTATTTT; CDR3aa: CSASQTDTQYF
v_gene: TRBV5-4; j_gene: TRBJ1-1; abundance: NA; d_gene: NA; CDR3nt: TGTGCCAGCAGCGGTAACACAGGGATGAACACTGAAGCTTTCTTT; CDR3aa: CASSGNTGMNTEAFF
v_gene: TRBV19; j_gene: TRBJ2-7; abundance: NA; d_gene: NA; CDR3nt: TGTGCCAGTAGTATGAAGGACTTTGGCCAGGGAGGATACGAGCAGTACTTC; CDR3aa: CASSMKDFGQGGYEQYF
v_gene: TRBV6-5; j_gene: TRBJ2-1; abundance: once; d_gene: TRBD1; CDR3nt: TGTGCCAGCAGCTCCGGACAGGGCTACAATGAGCAGTTCTTC; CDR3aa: CASSSGQGYNEQFF
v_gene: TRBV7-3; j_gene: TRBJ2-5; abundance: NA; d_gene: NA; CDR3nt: TGTGCCAGCAGCTTAACTTCGAGAGGGTCTCTCCAAGAGACCCAGTACTTC; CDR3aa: CASSLTSRGSLQETQYF
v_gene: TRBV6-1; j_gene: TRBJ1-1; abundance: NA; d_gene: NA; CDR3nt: TGTGCCAGCAGTGAATCCGGCGGTGGGTATGCTTTCTTT; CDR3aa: CASSESGGGYAFF
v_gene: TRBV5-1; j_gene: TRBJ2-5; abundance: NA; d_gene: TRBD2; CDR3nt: TGCGCCAGCAGCTTGGGGGTCCTAGCGGGAGTGACGGGGCAAGAGACCCAGTACTTC; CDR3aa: CASSLGVLAGVTGQETQYF
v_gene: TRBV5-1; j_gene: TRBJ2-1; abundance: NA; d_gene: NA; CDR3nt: TGCGCCAGCAGCTTGAGAGGGTCCTCGGCGGATGAGCAGTTCTTC; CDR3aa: CASSLRGSSADEQFF
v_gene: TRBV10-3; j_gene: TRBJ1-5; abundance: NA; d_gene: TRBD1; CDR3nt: TGTGCCACCTGGACAGGGGCGAACAATCAGCCCCAGCATTTT; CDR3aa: CATWTGANNQPQHF
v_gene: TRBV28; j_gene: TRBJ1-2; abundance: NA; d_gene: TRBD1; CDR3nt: TGTGCCAGCAGCCGGACAGGGTATGGCTACACCTTC; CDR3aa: CASSRTGYGYTF
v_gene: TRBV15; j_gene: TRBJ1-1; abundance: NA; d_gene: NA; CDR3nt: TGTGCCACCAGCAGAGATCCTCGGAGCAACACTGAAGCTTTCTTT; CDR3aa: CATSRDPRSNTEAFF
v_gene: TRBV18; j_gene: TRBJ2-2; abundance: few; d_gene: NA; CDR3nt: TGTGCCAGCTCATCCTCGACAGACACCGGGGAGCTGTTTTTT; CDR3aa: CASSSSTDTGELFF
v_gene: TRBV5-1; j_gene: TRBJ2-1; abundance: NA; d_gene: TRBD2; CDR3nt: TGCGCCAGCAGCCCCCGGACTAGCGGGAATATCTACAATGAGCAGTTCTTC; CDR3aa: CASSPRTSGNIYNEQFF
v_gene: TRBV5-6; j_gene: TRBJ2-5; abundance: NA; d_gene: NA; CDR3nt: TGTGCCAGCAGCTTGGTGGCGGAGAGGAGGGAGACCCAGTACTTC; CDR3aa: CASSLVAERRETQYF
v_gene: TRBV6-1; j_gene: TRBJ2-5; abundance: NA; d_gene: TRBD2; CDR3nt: TGTGCCAGCAGTGAATACGGGACTAGCAGAGAGACCCAGTACTTC; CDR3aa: CASSEYGTSRETQYF
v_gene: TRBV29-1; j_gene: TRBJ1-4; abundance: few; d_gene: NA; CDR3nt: TGCAGCGTTGAAGAGGGCGGAAAACTGTTTTTT; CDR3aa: CSVEEGGKLFF
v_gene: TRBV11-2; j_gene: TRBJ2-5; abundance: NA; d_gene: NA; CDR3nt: TGTGCCAGCAGCTTCCGACAGAACCAAGAGACCCAGTACTTC; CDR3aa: CASSFRQNQETQYF
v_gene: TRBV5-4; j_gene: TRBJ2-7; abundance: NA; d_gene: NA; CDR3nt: TGTGCCAGCAGAGGGACTGGCTCGTGGGAGCAGTACTTC; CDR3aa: CASRGTGSWEQYF
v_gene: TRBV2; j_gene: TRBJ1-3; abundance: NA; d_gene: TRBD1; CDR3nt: TGTGCCAGCCGTCAGGACAGGGAAGGAAACACCATATATTTT; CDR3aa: CASRQDREGNTIYF
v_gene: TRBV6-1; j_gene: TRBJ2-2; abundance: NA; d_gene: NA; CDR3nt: TGTGCCAGCCAGGGACATAACACCGGGGAGCTGTTTTTT; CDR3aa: CASQGHNTGELFF
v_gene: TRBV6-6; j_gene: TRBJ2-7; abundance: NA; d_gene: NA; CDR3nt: TGTGCCAGCAGTCCCCGTGGCCAAACCTACGAGCAGTACTTC; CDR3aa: CASSPRGQTYEQYF
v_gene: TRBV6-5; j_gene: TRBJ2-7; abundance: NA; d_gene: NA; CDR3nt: TGTGCCAGCAGAGAGGCAGCCCTTGGGGACGAGCAGTACTTC; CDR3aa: CASREAALGDEQYF
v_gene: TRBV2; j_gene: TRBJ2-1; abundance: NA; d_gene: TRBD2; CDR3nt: TGTGCCAGCACAGCCCAAACTAGCGCGTACAATGAGCAGTTCTTC; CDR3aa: CASTAQTSAYNEQFF
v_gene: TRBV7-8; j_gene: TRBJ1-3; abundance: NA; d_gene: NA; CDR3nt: TGTGCCAGCAGCTCAGGGTTTAGTCCCTCTGGAAACACCATATATTTT; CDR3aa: CASSSGFSPSGNTIYF
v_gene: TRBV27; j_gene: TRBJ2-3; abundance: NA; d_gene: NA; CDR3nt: TGTGCCAGCAGTTTAAGGGGCGGGACTCTCACAGATACGCAGTATTTT; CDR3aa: CASSLRGGTLTDTQYF
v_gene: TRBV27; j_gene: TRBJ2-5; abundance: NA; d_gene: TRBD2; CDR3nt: TGTGCCAGCAGTTTAAATGGGGCTAGCGGGAACCAAGAGACCCAGTACTTC; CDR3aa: CASSLNGASGNQETQYF
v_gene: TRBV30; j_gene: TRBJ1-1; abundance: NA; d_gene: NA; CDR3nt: TGTGCCTGGAGTGTATCGAGGGACACTGAAGCTTTCTTT; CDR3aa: CAWSVSRDTEAFF
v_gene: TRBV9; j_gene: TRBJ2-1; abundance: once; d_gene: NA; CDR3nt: TGTGCCAGCAGCGTAAACCCGAGAACAAGCTACAATGAGCAGTTCTTC; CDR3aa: CASSVNPRTSYNEQFF
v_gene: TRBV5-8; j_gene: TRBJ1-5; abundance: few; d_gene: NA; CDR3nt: TGTGCCAGCAGCTTGATGGTGAACCAGCCCCAGCATTTT; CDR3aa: CASSLMVNQPQHF
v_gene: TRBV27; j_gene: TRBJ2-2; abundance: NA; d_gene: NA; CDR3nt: TGTGCCAGCAGTTTAATTTCGGGGCAGGGAAGTACCGGGGAGCTGTTTTTT; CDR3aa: CASSLISGQGSTGELFF
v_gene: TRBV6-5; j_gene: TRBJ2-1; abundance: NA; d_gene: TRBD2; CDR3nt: TGTGCCAGCAGAAAACTAGCGACCTACAATGAGCAGTTCTTC; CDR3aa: CASRKLATYNEQFF
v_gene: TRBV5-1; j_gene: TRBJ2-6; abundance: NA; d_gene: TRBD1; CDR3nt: TGCGCCAGCAGCAGAGGACAGGGCAGCTCTGGGGCCAACGTCCTGACTTTC; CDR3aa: CASSRGQGSSGANVLTF
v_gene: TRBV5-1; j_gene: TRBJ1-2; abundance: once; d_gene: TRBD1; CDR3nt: TGCGCCAGCAGCTTGTCGCCCTCACAGGGGAGGGGAGCTAACTATGGCTACACCTTC; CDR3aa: CASSLSPSQGRGANYGYTF
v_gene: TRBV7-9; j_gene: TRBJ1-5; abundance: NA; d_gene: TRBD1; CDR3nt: TGTGCCAGCAGCCATGGGGACAGGGGATTTTCGTTAAGCAATCAGCCCCAGCATTTT; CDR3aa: CASSHGDRGFSLSNQPQHF
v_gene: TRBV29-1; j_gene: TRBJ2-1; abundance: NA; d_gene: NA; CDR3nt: TGCAGCGTGCAGGGAGGCTACAATGAGCAGTTCTTC; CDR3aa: CSVQGGYNEQFF
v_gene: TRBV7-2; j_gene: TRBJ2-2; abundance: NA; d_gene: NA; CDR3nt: TGTGCCAGCAGCCGGACCACCGGGGAGCTGTTTTTT; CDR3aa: CASSRTTGELFF